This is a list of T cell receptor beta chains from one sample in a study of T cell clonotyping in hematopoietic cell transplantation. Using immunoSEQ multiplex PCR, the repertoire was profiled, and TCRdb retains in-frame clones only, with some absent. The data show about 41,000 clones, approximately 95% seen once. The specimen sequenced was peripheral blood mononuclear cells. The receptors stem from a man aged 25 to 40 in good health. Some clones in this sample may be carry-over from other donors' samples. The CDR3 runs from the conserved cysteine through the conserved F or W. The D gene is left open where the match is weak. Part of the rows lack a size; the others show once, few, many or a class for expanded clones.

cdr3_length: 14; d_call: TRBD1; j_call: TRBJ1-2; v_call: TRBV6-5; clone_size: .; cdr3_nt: TGTGCCAGCAGTTCAAGACAGGGGGCCGGGGGCTACACCTTC; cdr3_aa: CASSSRQGAGGYTF
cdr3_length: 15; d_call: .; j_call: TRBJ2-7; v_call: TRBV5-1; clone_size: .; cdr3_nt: TGCGCCAGCAGCTTGGAAATAGGCTTCTCCTACGAGCAGTACTTC; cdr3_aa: CASSLEIGFSYEQYF
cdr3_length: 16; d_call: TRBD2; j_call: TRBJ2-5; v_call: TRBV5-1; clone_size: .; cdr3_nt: TGCGCCAGCAGCTTGGAGCCTAGCGGGGGTTCGGAGACCCAGTACTTC; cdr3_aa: CASSLEPSGGSETQYF
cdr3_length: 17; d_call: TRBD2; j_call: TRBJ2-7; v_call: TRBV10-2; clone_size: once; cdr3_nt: TGCGCCACCACCTATAGTAGCGGGGGGTTTAGCTCCTACGAGCAGTACTTC; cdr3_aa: CATTYSSGGFSSYEQYF
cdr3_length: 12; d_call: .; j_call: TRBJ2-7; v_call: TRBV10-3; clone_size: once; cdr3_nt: TGTGCCACCTGGGAGGGGGGCTACGAGCAGTACTTC; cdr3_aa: CATWEGGYEQYF
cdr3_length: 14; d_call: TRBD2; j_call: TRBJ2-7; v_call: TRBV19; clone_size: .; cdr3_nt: TGTGCCAGTAGGCGGGGGGGCGGGGTAGGCGAGCAGTACTTC; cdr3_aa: CASRRGGGVGEQYF
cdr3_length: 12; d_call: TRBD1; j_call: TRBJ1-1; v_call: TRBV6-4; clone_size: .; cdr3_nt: TGTGCCAGCAGTGACTCGGGGACAGCCGTGTTCTTT; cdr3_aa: CASSDSGTAVFF
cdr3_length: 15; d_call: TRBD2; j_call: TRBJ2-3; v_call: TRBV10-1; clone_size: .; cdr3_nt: TGCGCCAGCAGTGAGCCTAGCGGAGGGTCGGATACGCAGTATTTT; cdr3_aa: CASSEPSGGSDTQYF
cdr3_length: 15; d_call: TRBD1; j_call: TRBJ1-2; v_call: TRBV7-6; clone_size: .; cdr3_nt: TGTGCCAGCAGCTTTTCGGCAGGGGGCGGCTATGGCTACACCTTC; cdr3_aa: CASSFSAGGGYGYTF
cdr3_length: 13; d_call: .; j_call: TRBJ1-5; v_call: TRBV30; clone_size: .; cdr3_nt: TGTGCCTGGAGTGTACTCGGCTATCAGCCCCAGCATTTT; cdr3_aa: CAWSVLGYQPQHF
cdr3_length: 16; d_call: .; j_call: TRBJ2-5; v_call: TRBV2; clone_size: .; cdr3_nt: TGTGCCAGCAGTGAGGCGGGGACAAGTTTTCAAGAGACCCAGTACTTC; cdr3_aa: CASSEAGTSFQETQYF
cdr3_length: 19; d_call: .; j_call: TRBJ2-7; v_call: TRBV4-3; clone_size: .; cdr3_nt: TGCGCCAGCAGCCAAGATTATATCGGGACCCGAGGAGTAACCTACGAGCAGTACTTC; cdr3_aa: CASSQDYIGTRGVTYEQYF
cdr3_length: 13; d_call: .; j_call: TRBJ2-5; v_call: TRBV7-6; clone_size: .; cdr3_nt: TGTGCCAGCAGCTCCGGACTTCAAGAGACCCAGTACTTC; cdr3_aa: CASSSGLQETQYF
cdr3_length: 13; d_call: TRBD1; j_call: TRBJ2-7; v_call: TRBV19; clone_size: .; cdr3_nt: TGTGCCAGTGGACAGGGGACCGTGTGGGAGCAGTACTTC; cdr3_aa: CASGQGTVWEQYF
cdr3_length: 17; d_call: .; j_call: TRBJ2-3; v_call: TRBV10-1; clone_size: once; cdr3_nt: TGCGCCAGCAGTGATAGTTTCGGCGCTAAAAGCACAGATACGCAGTATTTT; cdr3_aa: CASSDSFGAKSTDTQYF
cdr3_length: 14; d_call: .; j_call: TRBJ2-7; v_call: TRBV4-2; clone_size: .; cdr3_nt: TGTGCCAGCAGCCAAGGGCAGGCTACCTACGAGCAGTACTTC; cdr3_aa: CASSQGQATYEQYF
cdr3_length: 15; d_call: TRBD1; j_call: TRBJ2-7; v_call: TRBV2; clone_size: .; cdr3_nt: TGTGCCAGCAGCAGAGATGGGACAGCCCTCTACGAGCAGTACTTC; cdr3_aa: CASSRDGTALYEQYF
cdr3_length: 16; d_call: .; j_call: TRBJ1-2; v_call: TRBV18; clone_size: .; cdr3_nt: TGTGCCAGCTCACTTTACTTAAACGGACAGAACTATGGCTACACCTTC; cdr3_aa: CASSLYLNGQNYGYTF
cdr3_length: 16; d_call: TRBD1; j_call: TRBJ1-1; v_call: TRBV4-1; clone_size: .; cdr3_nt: TGCGCCAGCAGCCAGGGAAAGGGACAGCGGAACACTGAAGCTTTCTTT; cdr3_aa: CASSQGKGQRNTEAFF
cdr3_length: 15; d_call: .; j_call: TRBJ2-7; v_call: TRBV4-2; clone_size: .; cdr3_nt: TGTGCCAGCAGCCAAGGGCTGGTACGCTCCTACGAGCAGTACTTC; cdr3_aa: CASSQGLVRSYEQYF
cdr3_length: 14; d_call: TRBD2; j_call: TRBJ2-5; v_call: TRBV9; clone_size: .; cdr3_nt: TGTGCCAGCAGCACTAGCGGCAACCAAGAGACCCAGTACTTC; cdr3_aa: CASSTSGNQETQYF
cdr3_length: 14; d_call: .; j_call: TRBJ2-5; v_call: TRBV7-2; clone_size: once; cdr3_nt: TGTGCCAGCAGCTTAGCCTGGCAGCAAGAGACCCAGTACTTC; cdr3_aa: CASSLAWQQETQYF
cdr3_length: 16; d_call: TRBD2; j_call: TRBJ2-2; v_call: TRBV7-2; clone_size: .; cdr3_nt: TGTGCCAGCAGGGAGATAGCGGGAGGAGGAAACGGGGAGCTGTTTTTT; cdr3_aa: CASREIAGGGNGELFF
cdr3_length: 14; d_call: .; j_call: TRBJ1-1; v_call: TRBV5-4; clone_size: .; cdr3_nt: TGTGCCAGCAGCTCAGGGCTTAGGGACACTGAAGCTTTCTTT; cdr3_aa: CASSSGLRDTEAFF
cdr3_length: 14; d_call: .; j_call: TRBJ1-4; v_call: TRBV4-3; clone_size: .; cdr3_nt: TGCGCCAGCAGCCTCGTGGGGGATAATGAAAAACTGTTTTTT; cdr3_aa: CASSLVGDNEKLFF
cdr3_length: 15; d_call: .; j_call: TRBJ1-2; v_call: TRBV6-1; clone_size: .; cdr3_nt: TGTGCCAGCAGTGAAGTGCCAGCCACTGCGTTCGGCTACACCTTC; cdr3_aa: CASSEVPATAFGYTF
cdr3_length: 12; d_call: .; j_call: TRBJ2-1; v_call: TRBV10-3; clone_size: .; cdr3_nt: TGTGCCATCAGCCCTCAGGACAATGAGCAGTTCTTC; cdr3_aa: CAISPQDNEQFF
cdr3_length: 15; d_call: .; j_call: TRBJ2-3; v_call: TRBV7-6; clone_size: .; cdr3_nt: TGTGCCAGCAGCGCTCGGGACCCCTACACAGATACGCAGTATTTT; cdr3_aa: CASSARDPYTDTQYF
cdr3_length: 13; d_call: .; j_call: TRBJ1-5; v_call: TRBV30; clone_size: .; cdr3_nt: TGTGCCTGGAGTGCGGAGGTCGATCAGCCCCAGCATTTT; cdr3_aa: CAWSAEVDQPQHF
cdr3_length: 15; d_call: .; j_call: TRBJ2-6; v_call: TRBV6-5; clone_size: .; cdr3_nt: TGTGCCAGCAGTTATAGCCTCTCTGGGGCCAACGTCCTGACTTTC; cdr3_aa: CASSYSLSGANVLTF
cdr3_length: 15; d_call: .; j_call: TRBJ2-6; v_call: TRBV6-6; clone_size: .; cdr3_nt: TGTGCCAGCAGTTACGTGGGTGCTGGGGCCAACGTCCTGACTTTC; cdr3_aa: CASSYVGAGANVLTF
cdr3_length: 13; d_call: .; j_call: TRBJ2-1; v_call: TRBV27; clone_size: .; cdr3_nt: TGTGCCAGCAGTTTACAGGGTTACAATGAGCAGTTCTTC; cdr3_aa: CASSLQGYNEQFF
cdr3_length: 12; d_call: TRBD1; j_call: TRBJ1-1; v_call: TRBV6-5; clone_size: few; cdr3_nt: TGTGCCAGCGAGGGGGACAGGGATGAGGCTTTCTTT; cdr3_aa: CASEGDRDEAFF
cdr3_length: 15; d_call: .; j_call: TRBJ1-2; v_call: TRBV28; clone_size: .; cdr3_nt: TGTGCCAGCAGTTTGGAGGCAGGTCGTAACTATGGCTACACCTTC; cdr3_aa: CASSLEAGRNYGYTF
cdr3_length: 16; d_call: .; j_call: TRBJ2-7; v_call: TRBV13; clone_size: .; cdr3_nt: TGTGCCAGCAGCTTATCCAGGGCTAACCCAGGTTACGAGCAGTACTTC; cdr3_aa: CASSLSRANPGYEQYF
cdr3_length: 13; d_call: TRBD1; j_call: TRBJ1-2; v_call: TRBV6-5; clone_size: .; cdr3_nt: TGTGCCAGCAGGTCACAGGGGGCTGATGGCTACACCTTC; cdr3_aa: CASRSQGADGYTF
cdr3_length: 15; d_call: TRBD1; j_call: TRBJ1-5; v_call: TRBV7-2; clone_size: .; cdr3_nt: TGTGCCAGCAGCCTTGGGACAGGGGGCGATCAGCCCCAGCATTTT; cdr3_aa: CASSLGTGGDQPQHF
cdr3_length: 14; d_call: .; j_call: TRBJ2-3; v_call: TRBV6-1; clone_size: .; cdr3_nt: TGTGCCAGCAGTGAAGGCCTAGCGACAGATACGCAGTATTTT; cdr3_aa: CASSEGLATDTQYF
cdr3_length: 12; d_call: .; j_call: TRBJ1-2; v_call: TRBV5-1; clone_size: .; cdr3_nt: TGCGCCAGCAGCTTGGAGGGGAATGGCTACACCTTC; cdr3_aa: CASSLEGNGYTF
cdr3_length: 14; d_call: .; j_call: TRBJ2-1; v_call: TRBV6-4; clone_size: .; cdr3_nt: TGTGCCAGCAGTGACTCCCTCGACTACAATGAGCAGTTCTTC; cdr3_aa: CASSDSLDYNEQFF
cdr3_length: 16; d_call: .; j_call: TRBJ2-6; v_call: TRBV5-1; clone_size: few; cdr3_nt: TGCGCCAGCAGTTTGACAGGACCGTCTGGGGCCAACGTCCTGACTTTC; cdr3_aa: CASSLTGPSGANVLTF
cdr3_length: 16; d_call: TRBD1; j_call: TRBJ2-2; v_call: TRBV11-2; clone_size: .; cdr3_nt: TGTGCCAGCAGCTTAAGGTGGACAGGAAACACCGGGGAGCTGTTTTTT; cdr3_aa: CASSLRWTGNTGELFF
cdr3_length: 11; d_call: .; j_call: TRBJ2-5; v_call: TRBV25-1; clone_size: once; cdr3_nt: TGTGCCAGCAGGGACAAAGAGACCCAGTACTTC; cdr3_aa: CASRDKETQYF
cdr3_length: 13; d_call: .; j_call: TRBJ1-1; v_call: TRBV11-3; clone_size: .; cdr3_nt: TGTGCCAGCAGCCCGCACAAGAACACTGAAGCTTTCTTT; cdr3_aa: CASSPHKNTEAFF
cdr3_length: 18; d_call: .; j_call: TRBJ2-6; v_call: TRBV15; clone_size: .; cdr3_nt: TGTGCCACCAGTTTCGCGTCGCAATCCAGCTCTGGGGCCAACGTCCTGACTTTC; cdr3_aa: CATSFASQSSSGANVLTF
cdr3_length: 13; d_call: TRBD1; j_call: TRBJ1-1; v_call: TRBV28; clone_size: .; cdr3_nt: TGTGCCAGCAGGATGAACAGGGGAACTGAAGCTTTCTTT; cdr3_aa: CASRMNRGTEAFF
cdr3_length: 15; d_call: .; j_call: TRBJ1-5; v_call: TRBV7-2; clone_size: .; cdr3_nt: TGTGCCAGCAGCTTAAGTACGGCCAACCATCAGCCCCAGCATTTT; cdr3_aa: CASSLSTANHQPQHF
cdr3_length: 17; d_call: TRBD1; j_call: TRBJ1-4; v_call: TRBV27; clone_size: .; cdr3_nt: TGTGCCAGCAGTCTTTATTCACAGGGGGCGAGGTCCGAAAAACTGTTTTTT; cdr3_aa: CASSLYSQGARSEKLFF
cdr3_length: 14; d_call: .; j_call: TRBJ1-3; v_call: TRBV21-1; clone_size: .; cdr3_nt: TGTGCCAGCAGCAACTCGAGCTCTGGAAACACCATATATTTT; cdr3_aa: CASSNSSSGNTIYF
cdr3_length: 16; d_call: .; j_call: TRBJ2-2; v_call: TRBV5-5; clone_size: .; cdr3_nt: TGTGCCAGCAGCTCGGAGGAGGGATGGTACGCCGGGGAGCTGTTTTTT; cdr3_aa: CASSSEEGWYAGELFF
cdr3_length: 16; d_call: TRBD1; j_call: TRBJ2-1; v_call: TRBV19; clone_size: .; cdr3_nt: TGTGCCAGTGGACTGGGGCAGGGGGCCTTCTACAATGAGCAGTTCTTC; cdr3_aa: CASGLGQGAFYNEQFF
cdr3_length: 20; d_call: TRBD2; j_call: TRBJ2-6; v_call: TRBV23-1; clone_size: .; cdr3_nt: TGCGCCAGCAGTCAATTAGTTGGTCCGGGGAGGGGCCCTGGGGCCAACGTCCTGACTTTC; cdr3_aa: CASSQLVGPGRGPGANVLTF